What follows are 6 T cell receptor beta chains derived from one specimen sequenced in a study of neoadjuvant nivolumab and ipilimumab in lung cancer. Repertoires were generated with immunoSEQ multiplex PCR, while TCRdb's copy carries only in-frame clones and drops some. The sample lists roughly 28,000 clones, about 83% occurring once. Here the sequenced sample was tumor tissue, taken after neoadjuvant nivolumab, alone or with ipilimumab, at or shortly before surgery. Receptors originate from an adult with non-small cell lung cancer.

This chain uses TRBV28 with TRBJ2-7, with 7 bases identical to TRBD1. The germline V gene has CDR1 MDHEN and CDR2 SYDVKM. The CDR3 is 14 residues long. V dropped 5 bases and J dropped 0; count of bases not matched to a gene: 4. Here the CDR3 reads CASSGTDLSYEQYF. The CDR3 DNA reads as TGTGCCAGCAGTGGGACAGACCTCTCCTACGAGCAGTACTTC.

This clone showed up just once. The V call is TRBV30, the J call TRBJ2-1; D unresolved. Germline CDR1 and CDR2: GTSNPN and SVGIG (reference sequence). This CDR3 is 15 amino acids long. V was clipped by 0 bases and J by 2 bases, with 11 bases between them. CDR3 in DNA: TGTGCCTGGAGTGTACGGGTAGCAGCCTACAATGAGCAGTTCTTC. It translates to CAWSVRVAAYNEQFF.

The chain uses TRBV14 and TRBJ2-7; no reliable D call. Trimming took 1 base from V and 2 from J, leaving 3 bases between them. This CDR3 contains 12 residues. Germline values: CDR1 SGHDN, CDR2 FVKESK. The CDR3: CASSQGPYEQYF. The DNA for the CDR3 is TGTGCCAGCAGCCAAGGGCCCTACGAGCAGTACTTC. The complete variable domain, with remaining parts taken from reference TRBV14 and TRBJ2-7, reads EAGVTQFPSHSVIEKGQTVTLRCDPISGHDNLYWYRRVMGKEIKFLLHFVKESKQDESGMPNNRFLAERTGGTYSTLKVQPAELEDSGVYFCASSQGPYEQYFGPGTRLTVT.

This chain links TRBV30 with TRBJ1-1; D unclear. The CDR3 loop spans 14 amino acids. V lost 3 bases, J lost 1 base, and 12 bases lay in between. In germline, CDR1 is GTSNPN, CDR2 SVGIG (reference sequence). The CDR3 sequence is CAWSQPTRNTEAFF. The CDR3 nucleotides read TGTGCCTGGAGCCAACCCACAAGGAACACTGAAGCTTTCTTT.

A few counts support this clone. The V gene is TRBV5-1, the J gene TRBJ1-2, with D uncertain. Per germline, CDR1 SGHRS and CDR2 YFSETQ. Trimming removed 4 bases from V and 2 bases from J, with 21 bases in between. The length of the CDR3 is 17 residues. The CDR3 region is CASSPLATAYENYGYTF. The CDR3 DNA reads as TGCGCCAGCAGCCCCCTGGCGACTGCCTATGAGAACTATGGCTACACCTTC.

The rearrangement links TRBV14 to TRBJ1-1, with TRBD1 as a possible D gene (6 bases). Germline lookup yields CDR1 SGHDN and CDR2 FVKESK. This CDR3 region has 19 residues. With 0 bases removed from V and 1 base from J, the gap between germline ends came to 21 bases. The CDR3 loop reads CASSQENRRGSSKNTEAFF. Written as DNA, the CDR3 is TGTGCCAGCAGCCAAGAGAATCGCAGGGGCAGCTCGAAGAACACTGAAGCTTTCTTT.